The 11 T cell receptor beta chains below all came from one sample that was sequenced in a study of OX40 agonist ivuxolimab in advanced cancers. The assay was immunoSEQ multiplex PCR, and TCRdb's table has in-frame clones only and misses some. In the table there are approximately 57,000 clones, 83% of which are singletons. The sequences come from CD4+ or CD8+ T cells sorted from blood, collected in a trial of the OX40 agonist ivuxolimab. Source of these receptors: an adult with an advanced solid tumor such as melanoma, head and neck, liver or kidney cancer.

The rearrangement joins TRBV19 to TRBJ2-7, with no clear D. The CDR3 is 15 amino acids. Germline V gives CDR1 LNHDA, CDR2 SQIVND (reference sequence). Trimming cost V 1 base and J 2 bases, with 12 bases left between them. The CDR3 DNA reads TGTGCCAGTAGTATAGGCCCCGGATCGACCTACGAGCAGTACTTC. Its protein is CASSIGPGSTYEQYF.

J is TRBJ2-3 and V is TRBV6-5; D perhaps matches TRBD2 (7 bases). CDR1 is MNHEY, CDR2 SVGAGI, per germline. The V and J ends lost 4 bases and 2 bases respectively, with 16 bases between them. The CDR3 spans 16 residues. CDR3 nucleotides: TGTGCCAGCAGTTCGTCAGGGGCGGGGGCCACAGATACGCAGTATTTT. Protein product: CASSSSGAGATDTQYF.

The chain recombines TRBV11-2 with TRBJ2-7, with TRBD1 matching 10 bases. This CDR3 is 15 amino acids long. Germline loops: CDR1 SGHAT, CDR2 FQNNGV. With V trimmed by 2 bases and J by 6 bases, 7 bases remained unmatched. The CDR3 DNA reads TGTGCCAGCAGCTTAAGAGGGACAGGGGAGGGCGAGCAGTACTTC. This translates into CASSLRGTGEGEQYF.

This chain joins TRBV5-1 and TRBJ1-1; TRBD1 might be the D (5 bases). Trimming stripped 0 bases from V and 6 bases from J, with 9 bases between. Germline lookup yields CDR1 SGHRS and CDR2 YFSETQ. This CDR3 contains 13 residues. The CDR3 nucleotides are TGCGCCAGCAGCTTGGAGGGAGGGGCTGAAGCTTTCTTT. Encoded protein: CASSLEGGAEAFF.

This clone was detected only once. This rearrangement joins TRBV5-8 to TRBJ1-2; D not resolved. Per the germline V gene, CDR1 is SGHTS and CDR2 is YDEGEE. This CDR3 has 13 amino acids. V was clipped by 0 bases and J by 6 bases, with 9 bases between them. The CDR3 DNA reads TGTGCCAGCAGCTTGGCGGGCAGTCATGGCTACACCTTC. It codes for CASSLAGSHGYTF.

In this sample, this clone turned up once. The CDR3 is CASSPQGYNEQFF. CDR3 sequence (DNA): TGTGCCAGTAGTCCTCAGGGTTACAATGAGCAGTTCTTC. The chain uses TRBV19 and TRBJ2-1; maybe TRBD1 (5 bases). There are 13 residues in the CDR3. V was clipped by 5 bases and J by 4 bases, with 9 bases between them. Germline V gives CDR1 LNHDA, CDR2 SQIVND (reference sequence).

The chain couples TRBV6-6 to TRBJ2-2, with 7 positions matching TRBD2. With V trimmed by 4 bases and J by 4 bases, 6 bases remained unmatched. The germline gives CDR1 MNHNY, CDR2 SVGAGI (reference sequence). The CDR3 has 15 residues. CDR3 bases: TGTGCCAGCAGTTTCGGGAGGTCGGCCACCGGGGAGCTGTTTTTT. Translated, it gives CASSFGRSATGELFF.

The V call is TRBV18, the J call TRBJ2-7, with D perhaps matching TRBD1 or TRBD2 (6 bases each). Trimming removed 6 bases from V and 0 bases from J, with 15 bases in between. The CDR3 extends over 15 amino acids. The germline V gene encodes CDR1 KGHSH and CDR2 LQKENI. CDR3 nucleotide sequence: TGTGCCAGCTCCCGGGGAGGACAGAGCTCCTACGAGCAGTACTTC. Amino acids: CASSRGGQSSYEQYF.

This sequence joins TRBV6-6 and TRBJ2-1; 7 bases are shared with TRBD2. The V gene end was trimmed by 7 bases and the J gene end by 7 bases; junction bases not matched to a gene: 7. The germline V gene has CDR1 MNHNY and CDR2 SVGAGI (reference sequence). The CDR3 contains 13 residues. The CDR3 bases are TGTGCCAGCAACCTGCCCGGGAGGAATGAGCAGTTCTTC. This sequence encodes CASNLPGRNEQFF.

The rearrangement uses TRBV6-1 and TRBJ1-2, with D perhaps TRBD1 (5 bases). This CDR3 has 13 residues. The V end was cut by 1 base, the J end by 5 bases, with 8 bases between. The germline gives CDR1 MNHNS, CDR2 SASEGT. CDR3 DNA sequence: TGTGCCAGCAGTGAAGTTTGGGGGTATGGCTACACCTTC. Translating gives CASSEVWGYGYTF.

Of note for this clone: Additional DNA sequences in this sample encode the identical CDR3. The chain uses TRBV27 and TRBJ2-2; D remains unclear. The CDR3 extends over 15 amino acids. The V gene's germline CDR1 is MNHEY and CDR2 SMNVEV (reference sequence). Trimming removed 3 bases from V and 3 bases from J, with 11 bases in between. CDR3 loop: CASSLGRGYTGELFF. In DNA, the CDR3 is TGTGCCAGCAGTTTGGGTAGAGGTTACACCGGGGAGCTGTTTTTT.